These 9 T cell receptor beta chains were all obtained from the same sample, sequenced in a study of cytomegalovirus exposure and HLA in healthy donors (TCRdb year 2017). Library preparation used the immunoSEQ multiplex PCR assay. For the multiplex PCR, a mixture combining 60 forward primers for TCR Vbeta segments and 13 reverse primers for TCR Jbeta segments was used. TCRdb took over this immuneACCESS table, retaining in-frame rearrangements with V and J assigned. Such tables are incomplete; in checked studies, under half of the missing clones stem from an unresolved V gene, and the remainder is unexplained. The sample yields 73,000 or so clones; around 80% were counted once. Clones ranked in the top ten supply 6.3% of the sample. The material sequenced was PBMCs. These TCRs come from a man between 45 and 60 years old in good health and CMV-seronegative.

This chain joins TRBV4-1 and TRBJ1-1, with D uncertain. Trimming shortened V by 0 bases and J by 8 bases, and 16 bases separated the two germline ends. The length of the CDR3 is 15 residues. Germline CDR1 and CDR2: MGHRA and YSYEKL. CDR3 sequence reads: CASSQEIPGETEAFF. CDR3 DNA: TGCGCCAGCAGCCAAGAAATCCCCGGGGAGACCGAAGCTTTCTTT.

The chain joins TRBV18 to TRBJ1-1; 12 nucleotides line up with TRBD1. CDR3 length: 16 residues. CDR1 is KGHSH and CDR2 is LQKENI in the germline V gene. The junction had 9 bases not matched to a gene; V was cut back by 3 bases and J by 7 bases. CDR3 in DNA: TGTGCCAGCTCACCGCCGGGACAGGGGGCGCGGGGTGAAGCTTTCTTT. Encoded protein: CASSPPGQGARGEAFF.

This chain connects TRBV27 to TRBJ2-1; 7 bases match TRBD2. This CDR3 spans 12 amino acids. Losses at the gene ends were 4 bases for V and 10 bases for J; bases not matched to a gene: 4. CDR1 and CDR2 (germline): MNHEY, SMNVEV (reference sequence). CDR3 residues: CASSYLRGEQFF. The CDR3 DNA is TGTGCCAGCAGTTACCTGCGGGGGGAGCAGTTCTTC.

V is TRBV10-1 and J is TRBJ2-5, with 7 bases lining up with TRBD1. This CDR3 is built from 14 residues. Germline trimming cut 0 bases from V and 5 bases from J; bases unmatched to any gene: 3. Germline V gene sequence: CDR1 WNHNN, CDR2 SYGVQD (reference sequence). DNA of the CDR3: TGCGCCAGCAGTGAGTCGACAGGGACGGAGACCCAGTACTTC. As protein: CASSESTGTETQYF.

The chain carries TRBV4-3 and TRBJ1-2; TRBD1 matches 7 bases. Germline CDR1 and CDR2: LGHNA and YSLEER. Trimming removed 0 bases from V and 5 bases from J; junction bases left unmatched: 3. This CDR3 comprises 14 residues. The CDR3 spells CASSQDSQGYGYTF. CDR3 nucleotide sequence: TGCGCCAGCAGCCAAGACTCACAGGGGTATGGCTACACCTTC.

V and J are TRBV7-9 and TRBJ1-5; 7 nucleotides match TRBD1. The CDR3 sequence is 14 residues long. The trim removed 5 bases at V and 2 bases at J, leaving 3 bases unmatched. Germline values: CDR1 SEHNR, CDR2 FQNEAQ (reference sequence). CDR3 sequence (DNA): TGTGCCAGCAGCCACGGACAGGGCAATCAGCCCCAGCATTTT. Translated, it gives CASSHGQGNQPQHF.

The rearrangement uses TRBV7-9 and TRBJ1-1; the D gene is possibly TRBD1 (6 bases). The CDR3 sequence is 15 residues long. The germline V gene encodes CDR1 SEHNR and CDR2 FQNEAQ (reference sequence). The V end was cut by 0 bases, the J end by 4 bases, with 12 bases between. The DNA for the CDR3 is TGTGCCAGCAGCTTAGCGGCAGGGGTCGGCACTGAAGCTTTCTTT. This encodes CASSLAAGVGTEAFF.

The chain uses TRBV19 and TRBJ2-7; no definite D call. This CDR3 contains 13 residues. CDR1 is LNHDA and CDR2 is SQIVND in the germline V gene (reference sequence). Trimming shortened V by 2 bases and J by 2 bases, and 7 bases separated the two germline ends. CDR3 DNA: TGTGCCAGTAGTATATATCCCGCCTACGAGCAGTACTTC. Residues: CASSIYPAYEQYF. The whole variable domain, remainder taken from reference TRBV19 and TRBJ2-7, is DGGITQSPKYLFRKEGQNVTLSCEQNLNHDAMYWYRQDPGQGLRLIYYSQIVNDFQKGDIAEGYSVSREKKESFPLTVTSAQKNPTAFYLCASSIYPAYEQYFGPGTRLTVT.

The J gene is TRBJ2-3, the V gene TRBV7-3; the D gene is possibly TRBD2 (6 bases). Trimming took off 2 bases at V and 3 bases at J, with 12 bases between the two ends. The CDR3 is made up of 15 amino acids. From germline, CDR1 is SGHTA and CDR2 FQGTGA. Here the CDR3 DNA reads TGTGCCAGCAGCTTACACGGGACTCCAACAGATACGCAGTATTTT. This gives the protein CASSLHGTPTDTQYF.